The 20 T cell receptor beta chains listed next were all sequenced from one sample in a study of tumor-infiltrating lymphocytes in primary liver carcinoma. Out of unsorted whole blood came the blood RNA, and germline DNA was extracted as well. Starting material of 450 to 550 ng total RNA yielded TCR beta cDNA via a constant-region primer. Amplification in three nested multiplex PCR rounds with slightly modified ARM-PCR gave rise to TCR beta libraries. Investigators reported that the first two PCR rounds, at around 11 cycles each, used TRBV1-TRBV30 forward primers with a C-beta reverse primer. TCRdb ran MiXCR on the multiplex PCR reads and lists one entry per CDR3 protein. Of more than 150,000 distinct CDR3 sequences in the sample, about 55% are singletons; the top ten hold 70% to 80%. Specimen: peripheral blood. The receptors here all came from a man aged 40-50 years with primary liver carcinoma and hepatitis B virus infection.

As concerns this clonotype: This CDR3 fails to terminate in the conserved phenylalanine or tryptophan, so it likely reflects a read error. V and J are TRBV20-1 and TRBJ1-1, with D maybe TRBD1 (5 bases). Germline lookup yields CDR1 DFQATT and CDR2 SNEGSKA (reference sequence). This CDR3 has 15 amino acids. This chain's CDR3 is CSVRDMGTGVTEAFL. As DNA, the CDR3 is TGCAGTGTTAGAGACATGGGGACGGGCGTCACTGAAGCTTTCCTT.

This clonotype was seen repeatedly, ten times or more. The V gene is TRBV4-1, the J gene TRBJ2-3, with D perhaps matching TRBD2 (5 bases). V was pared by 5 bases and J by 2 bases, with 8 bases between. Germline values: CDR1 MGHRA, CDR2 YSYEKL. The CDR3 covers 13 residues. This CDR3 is CASSGGNTDTQYF. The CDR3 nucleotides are TGCGCCAGCAGCGGAGGAAACACAGATACGCAGTATTTT.

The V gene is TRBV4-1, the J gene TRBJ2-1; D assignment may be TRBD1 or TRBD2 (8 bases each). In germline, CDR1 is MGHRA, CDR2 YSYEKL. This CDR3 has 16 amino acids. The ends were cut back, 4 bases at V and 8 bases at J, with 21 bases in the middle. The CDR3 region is CASSPGGRQGSDEQFF. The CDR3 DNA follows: TGCGCCAGCAGCCCGGGGGGGCGACAGGGGTCTGATGAGCAGTTCTTC.

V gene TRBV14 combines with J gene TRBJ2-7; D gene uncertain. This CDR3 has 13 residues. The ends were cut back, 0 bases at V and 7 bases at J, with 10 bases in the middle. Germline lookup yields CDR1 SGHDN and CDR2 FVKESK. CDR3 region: CASSQDLTLEQYF. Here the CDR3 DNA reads TGTGCCAGCAGCCAAGATCTGACCCTGGAGCAGTACTTC.

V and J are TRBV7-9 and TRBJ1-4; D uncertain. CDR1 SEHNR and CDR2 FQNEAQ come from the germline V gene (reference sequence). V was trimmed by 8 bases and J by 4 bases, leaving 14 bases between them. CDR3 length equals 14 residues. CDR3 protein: CASGSGFDNEKLFF. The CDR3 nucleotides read TGTGCCAGCGGCTCTGGGTTTGATAATGAAAAACTGTTTTTT.

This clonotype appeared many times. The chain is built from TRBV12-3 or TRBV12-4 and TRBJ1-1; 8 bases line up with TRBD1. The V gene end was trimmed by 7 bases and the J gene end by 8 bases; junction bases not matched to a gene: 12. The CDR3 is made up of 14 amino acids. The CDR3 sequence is CASTLRDRQEEAFF. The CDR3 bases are TGTGCCAGCACCCTCCGGGACAGGCAAGAAGAAGCTTTCTTT.

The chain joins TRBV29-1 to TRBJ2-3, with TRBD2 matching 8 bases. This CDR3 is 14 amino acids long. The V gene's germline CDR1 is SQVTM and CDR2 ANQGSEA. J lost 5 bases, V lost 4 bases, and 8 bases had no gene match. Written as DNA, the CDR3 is TGCAGCGTTGGAACTAGCGGTATCATAGATACGCAGTATTTT. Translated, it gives CSVGTSGIIDTQYF.

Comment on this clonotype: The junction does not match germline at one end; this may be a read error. CDR3 amino acids: CTSSVRQGTDTQYF. The CDR3 DNA sequence: TGTACCAGCAGTGTCCGACAGGGAACAGATACGCAGTATTTT. The chain uses TRBV6-1 and TRBJ2-3, with TRBD1 identical over 7 bases. The germline gives CDR1 MNHNS, CDR2 SASEGT. The CDR3 runs to 14 residues.

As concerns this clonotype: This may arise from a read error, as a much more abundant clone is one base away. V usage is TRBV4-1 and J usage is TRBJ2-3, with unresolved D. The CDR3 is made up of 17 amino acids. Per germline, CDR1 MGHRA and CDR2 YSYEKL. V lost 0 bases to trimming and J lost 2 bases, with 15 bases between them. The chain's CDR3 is CASSQDVSMASTDTQYF. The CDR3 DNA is TGCGCCAGCAGCCAAGATGTCTCGATGGCTTCCACAGATACGCAGTATTTT.

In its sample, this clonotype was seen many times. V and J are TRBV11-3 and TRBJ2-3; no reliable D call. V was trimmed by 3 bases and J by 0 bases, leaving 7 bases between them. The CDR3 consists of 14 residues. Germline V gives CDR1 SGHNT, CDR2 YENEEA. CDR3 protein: CASSLGISTDTQYF. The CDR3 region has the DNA TGTGCCAGCAGCTTGGGCATCAGCACAGATACGCAGTATTTT.

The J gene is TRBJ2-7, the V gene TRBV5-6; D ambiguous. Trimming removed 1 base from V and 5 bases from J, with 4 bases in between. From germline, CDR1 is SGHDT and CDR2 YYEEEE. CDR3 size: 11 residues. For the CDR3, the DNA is TGTGCCAGCAGCTTGTTGGACGAGCAGTACTTC. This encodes CASSLLDEQYF.

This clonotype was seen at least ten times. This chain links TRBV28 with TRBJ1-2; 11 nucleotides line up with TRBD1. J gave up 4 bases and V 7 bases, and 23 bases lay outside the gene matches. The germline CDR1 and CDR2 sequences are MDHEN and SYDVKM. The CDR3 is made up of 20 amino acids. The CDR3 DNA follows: TGTGCCAGCACTTCGACCGGGACAGGGGGAACCCCCGACGCCCTCTATGGCTACACCTTC. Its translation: CASTSTGTGGTPDALYGYTF.

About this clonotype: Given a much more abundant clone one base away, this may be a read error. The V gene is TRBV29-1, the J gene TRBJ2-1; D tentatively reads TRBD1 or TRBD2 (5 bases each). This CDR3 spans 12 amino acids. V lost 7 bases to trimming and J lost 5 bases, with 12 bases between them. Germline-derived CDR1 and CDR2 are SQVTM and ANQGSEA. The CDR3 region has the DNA TGCAGCGCGGCCGGGGCTAACAATGAGCAGTTCTTC. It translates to CSAAGANNEQFF.

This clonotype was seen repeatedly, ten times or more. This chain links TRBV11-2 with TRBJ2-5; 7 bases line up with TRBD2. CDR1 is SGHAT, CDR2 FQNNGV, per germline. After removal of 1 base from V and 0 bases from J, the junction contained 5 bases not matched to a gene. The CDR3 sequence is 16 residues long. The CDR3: CASSLVLAPYQETQYF. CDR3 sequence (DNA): TGTGCCAGCAGCTTAGTACTAGCGCCATACCAAGAGACCCAGTACTTC.

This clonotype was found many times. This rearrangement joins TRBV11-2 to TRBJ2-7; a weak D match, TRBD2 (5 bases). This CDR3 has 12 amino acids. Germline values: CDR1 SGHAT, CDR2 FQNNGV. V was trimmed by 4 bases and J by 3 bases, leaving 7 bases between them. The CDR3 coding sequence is TGTGCCAGCAGCTCGGGGTACTACGAGCAGTACTTC. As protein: CASSSGYYEQYF.

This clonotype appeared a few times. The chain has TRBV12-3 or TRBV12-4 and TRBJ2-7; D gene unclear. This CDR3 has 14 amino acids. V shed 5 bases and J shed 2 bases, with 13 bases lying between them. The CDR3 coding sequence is TGTGCCAGCAGTAACACAGCCCTTCCCTACGAGCAGTACTTC. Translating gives CASSNTALPYEQYF.

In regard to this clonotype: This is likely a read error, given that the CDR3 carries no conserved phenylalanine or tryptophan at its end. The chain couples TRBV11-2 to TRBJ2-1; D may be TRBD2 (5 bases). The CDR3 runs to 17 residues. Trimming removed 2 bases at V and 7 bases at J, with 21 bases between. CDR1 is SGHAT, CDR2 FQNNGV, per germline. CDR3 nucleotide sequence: TGTGCCAGCAGCTTATTTCCTCGCGTGAGGGCTGGGAATGAGCAGTTCCTC. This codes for CASSLFPRVRAGNEQFL.

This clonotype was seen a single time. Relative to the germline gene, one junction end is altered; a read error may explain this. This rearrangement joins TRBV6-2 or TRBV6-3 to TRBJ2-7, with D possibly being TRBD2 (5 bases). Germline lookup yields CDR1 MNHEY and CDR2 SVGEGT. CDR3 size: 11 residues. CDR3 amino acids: CAWSAGYEHYF. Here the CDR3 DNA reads TGTGCCTGGTCGGCGGGCTACGAGCACTACTTC.

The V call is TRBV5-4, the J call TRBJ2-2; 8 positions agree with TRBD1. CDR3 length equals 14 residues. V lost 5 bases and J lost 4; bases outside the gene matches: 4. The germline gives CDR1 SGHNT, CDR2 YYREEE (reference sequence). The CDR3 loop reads CASRRTGSTGELFF. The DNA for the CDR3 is TGTGCCAGCAGGCGGACAGGGTCCACCGGGGAGCTGTTTTTT.

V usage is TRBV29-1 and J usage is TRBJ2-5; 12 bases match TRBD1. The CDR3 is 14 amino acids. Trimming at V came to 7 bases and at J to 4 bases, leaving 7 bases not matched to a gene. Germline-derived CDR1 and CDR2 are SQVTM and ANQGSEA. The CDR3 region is CSGRDRGRGETQYF. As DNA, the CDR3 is TGCAGCGGGCGGGACAGGGGGCGAGGAGAGACCCAGTACTTC.